These 25 T cell receptor beta chains share one sample of origin, sequenced in a study of cytomegalovirus exposure and HLA in healthy donors. Primers included in the PCR were 60 Vbeta and 13 Jbeta primers. Some clones are missing from TCRdb's copy, which holds only in-frame ones; the method was immunoSEQ multiplex PCR. In the table there are 100,000 or so clones, 74% of which are singletons. The sample consisted of PBMCs. Every receptor here comes from a human donor in good health.

CDR3 in DNA: TGCGCCAGCAGCTGGGGGGGGACCGGGGAGCTGTTTTTT. Translating it yields CASSWGGTGELFF. The gene calls are TRBV5-1 and TRBJ2-2, with TRBD2 matching 7 bases. This CDR3 region has 13 residues. J lost 5 bases, V lost 3 bases, and 1 base had no gene match. Germline assignment: CDR1 SGHRS and CDR2 YFSETQ.

With regard to this clone: This sample also contains other DNA sequences that code for the same CDR3. V gene TRBV28 combines with J gene TRBJ1-5; 7 bases line up with TRBD1. V lost 6 bases to trimming and J lost 7 bases; unmatched junction nucleotides: 9. In germline, CDR1 is MDHEN, CDR2 SYDVKM. There are 14 residues in the CDR3. The CDR3 DNA reads TGTGCCAGCAGCCTTACAGGGGAAGGGCAGCCCCAGCATTTT. Translation: CASSLTGEGQPQHF.

This chain's CDR3 is CASSSTSGTYEQYF. In DNA form, the CDR3 reads TGCGCCAGCAGCTCGACTAGCGGAACATACGAGCAGTACTTC. The J gene is TRBJ2-7, the V gene TRBV5-1, with 9 bases identical to TRBD2. The CDR3 is made up of 14 amino acids. J was trimmed by 4 bases and V by 3 bases; bases with no gene match: 5. Germline lookup yields CDR1 SGHRS and CDR2 YFSETQ.

The chain uses TRBV5-3 and TRBJ1-2; D not certain. TRBV5-3 is sorted into the ORF group, with uncertain function. This CDR3 contains 15 residues. V was trimmed by 3 bases and J by 4 bases, leaving 16 bases between them. The CDR3 sequence is CARSSFRVRAYGYTF. The CDR3 DNA reads as TGTGCCAGAAGCTCTTTTAGGGTGAGGGCCTATGGCTACACCTTC.

The J gene is TRBJ2-1, the V gene TRBV7-3; 10 nucleotides match TRBD1. The J segment lost 6 bases and the V segment lost 3 bases, leaving 5 bases of the junction unmatched. Germline lookup yields CDR1 SGHTA and CDR2 FQGTGA. The CDR3 extends over 15 amino acids. As DNA, the CDR3 is TGTGCCAGCAGCTTGGGGGACAGGGGTGGCAATGAGCAGTTCTTC. Amino acids: CASSLGDRGGNEQFF.

This chain uses TRBV18 with TRBJ2-5; perhaps TRBD1 as D (6 bases). The CDR3 runs to 13 residues. The ends were cut back, 5 bases at V and 5 bases at J, with 12 bases in the middle. Germline V lookup: CDR1 KGHSH, CDR2 LQKENI. This chain's CDR3 is CASSWTVGETQYF. The CDR3 bases are TGTGCCAGCTCATGGACAGTCGGGGAGACCCAGTACTTC.

The CDR3 sequence: CASSLAGAGVSTGELFF. In DNA, the CDR3 is TGCGCCAGCAGCTTGGCGGGGGCGGGAGTGAGCACCGGGGAGCTGTTTTTT. This sequence joins TRBV5-1 and TRBJ2-2; a weak D match, TRBD2 (7 bases). Germline CDR1 is SGHRS and CDR2 is YFSETQ. Trimming left V 0 bases short and J 4 bases short, with 16 bases between. This CDR3 contains 17 residues.

The CDR3 loop reads CASRTGTSVSYF. CDR3 coding DNA: TGTGCCAGCAGAACCGGGACTAGTGTTTCGTATTTT. This chain joins TRBV28 and TRBJ2-3, with 8 bases fitting TRBD2. The CDR3 has 12 residues. J lost 14 bases, V lost 6 bases, and 10 bases had no gene match. Per germline, CDR1 MDHEN and CDR2 SYDVKM.

The rearrangement uses TRBV30 and TRBJ2-2; 9 positions agree with TRBD1. The trim removed 3 bases at V and 5 bases at J, leaving 4 bases unmatched. The CDR3 totals 14 residues. Germline assignment: CDR1 GTSNPN and CDR2 SVGIG (reference sequence). The CDR3 nucleotides are TGTGCCTGGAGCGGGACAGGGTTTACCGGGGAGCTGTTTTTT. It encodes CAWSGTGFTGELFF.

This clone appeared a few times. The chain joins TRBV2 to TRBJ1-2, with no clear D. The CDR3 is 14 amino acids. Deletions cut 2 bases from V and 2 bases from J, with 9 bases between. The V gene's germline CDR1 is SNHLY and CDR2 FYNNEI. The CDR3 loop reads CASSETGSNYGYTF. Written as DNA, the CDR3 is TGTGCCAGCAGTGAAACCGGGAGCAACTATGGCTACACCTTC.

V usage is TRBV6-5 and J usage is TRBJ2-7; 8 positions agree with TRBD1. CDR3 size: 15 residues. Trimming removed 5 bases from V and 2 bases from J; junction bases left unmatched: 8. Per germline, CDR1 MNHEY and CDR2 SVGAGI. DNA of the CDR3: TGTGCCAGCAGTAGCCAGGGGGCGCACCCCTACGAGCAGTACTTC. Translating it yields CASSSQGAHPYEQYF.

The chain employs TRBV27 and TRBJ2-3; D is uncertain. The V and J ends lost 5 bases and 2 bases respectively, with 20 bases between them. Germline V gene lookup returns CDR1 MNHEY and CDR2 SMNVEV (reference sequence). The CDR3 has 17 amino acids. The CDR3 bases are TGTGCCAGCAGTCACACCGTTTGGGCTGCACTCACAGATACGCAGTATTTT. Amino acids: CASSHTVWAALTDTQYF.

The V gene is TRBV9, the J gene TRBJ1-1; 8 nucleotides align to TRBD1. Germline V gene data show CDR1 as SGDLS and CDR2 as YYNGEE. V lost 0 bases, J lost 4 bases, and 11 bases stayed unmatched. CDR3 length equals 17 residues. The CDR3, as DNA: TGTGCCAGCAGCGTAGGGGGCAGGGGGCTTATCGGCACTGAAGCTTTCTTT. It encodes CASSVGGRGLIGTEAFF.

CDR3 region: CASSQARQAYNEQFF. The CDR3 bases are TGCGCCAGCAGCCAAGCGAGACAGGCTTACAATGAGCAGTTCTTC. This sequence joins TRBV4-3 and TRBJ2-1; the D gene is possibly TRBD1 (6 bases). Trimming took off 1 base at V and 4 bases at J, with 11 bases between the two ends. This CDR3 is 15 amino acids long. The germline CDR1 and CDR2 sequences are LGHNA and YSLEER.

This chain uses TRBV6-6 with TRBJ1-2; TRBD1 matches at 8 bases. Germline CDR1 and CDR2: MNHNY and SVGAGI (reference sequence). Trimming at V came to 6 bases and at J to 3 bases, leaving 12 bases not matched to a gene. This CDR3 spans 16 amino acids. In DNA, the CDR3 is TGTGCCAGCAGCGAAAGGACAGGGAGGAAGTACTATGGCTACACCTTC. It encodes CASSERTGRKYYGYTF.

This sequence joins TRBV18 and TRBJ2-7; 11 positions agree with TRBD1. The CDR3 extends over 16 amino acids. J was trimmed by 5 bases and V by 4 bases; bases with no gene match: 10. The germline V gene has CDR1 KGHSH and CDR2 LQKENI. CDR3 sequence: CASSQDRGRGNNEQYF. The CDR3 nucleotides are TGTGCCAGCTCACAGGACAGGGGGCGCGGAAATAACGAGCAGTACTTC.

This chain joins TRBV18 and TRBJ2-5, with 9 bases identical to TRBD2. J was trimmed by 5 bases and V by 3 bases; bases with no gene match: 4. The CDR3 loop spans 14 amino acids. CDR1 is KGHSH and CDR2 is LQKENI in the germline V gene. The CDR3 bases are TGTGCCAGCTCACCGGGCGGGAGGGCGGAGACCCAGTACTTC. This encodes CASSPGGRAETQYF.

The rearrangement links TRBV11-2 to TRBJ1-4; D might be TRBD1 (6 bases). Germline CDR1 and CDR2: SGHAT and FQNNGV. The V end was cut by 0 bases, the J end by 8 bases, with 16 bases between. The CDR3 totals 16 residues. CDR3 in amino acids: CASSLDGGARREKLFF. The DNA of the CDR3 is TGTGCCAGCAGCTTAGATGGGGGGGCGCGGCGGGAAAAACTGTTTTTT.

V is TRBV6-4 and J is TRBJ1-2; tentative D call: TRBD1 (6 bases). With 2 bases removed from V and 6 bases from J, the gap between germline ends came to 10 bases. Germline CDR1 MRHNA, CDR2 SNTAGT. The CDR3 runs to 13 residues. Here the CDR3 reads CASSDTNRDGYTF. Written as DNA, the CDR3 is TGTGCCAGCAGTGACACCAACAGGGATGGCTACACCTTC.

The chain couples TRBV28 to TRBJ1-1; a possible D gene is TRBD1 (6 bases). Germline V gene lookup returns CDR1 MDHEN and CDR2 SYDVKM. This CDR3 has 12 residues. Trimming took 1 base from V and 11 from J, leaving 11 bases between them. Here the CDR3 reads CASSLYTGFAFF. CDR3 DNA: TGTGCCAGCAGTTTATATACAGGGTTCGCTTTCTTT.

This chain joins TRBV19 and TRBJ1-1; D is uncertain. The V gene lost 11 bases and the J gene lost 4 bases, with 11 bases spanning the gap. The CDR3 has 11 residues. Germline CDR1 LNHDA, CDR2 SQIVND (reference sequence). The CDR3: CACTALTEAFF. The CDR3 DNA sequence: TGTGCCTGTACAGCGCTCACTGAAGCTTTCTTT.

V usage is TRBV11-3 and J usage is TRBJ1-1; TRBD1 is a possible D gene (5 bases). The CDR3 runs 15 residues. The V end was cut by 1 base, the J end by 1 base, with 10 bases between. Germline V gene data show CDR1 as SGHNT and CDR2 as YENEEA. Here the CDR3 reads CASSLAAGGNTEAFF. CDR3 DNA sequence: TGTGCCAGCAGCTTAGCCGCGGGGGGGAACACTGAAGCTTTCTTT.

CDR3 sequence reads: CAISGQGANEQFF. CDR3 DNA sequence: TGTGCCATCAGTGGCCAGGGGGCTAATGAGCAGTTCTTC. V usage is TRBV10-3 and J usage is TRBJ2-1, with 8 bases that match TRBD1. V was pared by 4 bases and J by 7 bases, with 3 bases of the junction left unmatched. The CDR3 runs 13 residues. Germline-derived CDR1 and CDR2 are ENHRY and SYGVKD.

The chain carries TRBV9 and TRBJ1-4; the match to TRBD1 covers 7 bases. Trimming took 0 bases from V and 7 from J; bases not matched to a gene: 6. CDR1 is SGDLS and CDR2 is YYNGEE in the germline V gene. The CDR3 extends over 15 amino acids. CDR3 protein: CASSVELQGGEKLFF. Here the CDR3 DNA reads TGTGCCAGCAGCGTAGAGCTGCAGGGGGGTGAAAAACTGTTTTTT.

The chain employs TRBV2 and TRBJ1-4, with D possibly being TRBD1 (5 bases). CDR3 size: 15 residues. Trimming removed 0 bases at V and 7 bases at J, with 12 bases between. Germline V lookup: CDR1 SNHLY, CDR2 FYNNEI. The CDR3, as DNA: TGTGCCAGCAGTGAAGCGCGGGGCCTTGGTGAAAAACTGTTTTTT. This encodes CASSEARGLGEKLFF.